This TCR beta chain is drawn from a study of T cell changes during pregnancy in multiple sclerosis. Here immunoSEQ multiplex PCR was the method, and the copy in TCRdb shows in-frame clones only, minus some. The table lists about 69,000 clones, approximately 92% of them singletons, with 2% in the top ten. Trimming at V came to 5 bases and at J to 6 bases, leaving 9 bases not matched to a gene. This CDR3 is built from 15 residues. The germline V gene encodes CDR1 SEHNR and CDR2 FQNEAQ (reference sequence). This specimen was peripheral blood, taken in the third trimester of pregnancy. The TCR comes from a female donor in good health, enrolled as a control in a pregnancy study. The chain is built from TRBV7-9 and TRBJ2-1; 8 nucleotides line up with TRBD1. CDR3 DNA: TGTGCCAGCAGCACCCGACAGGGGATGGTCAATGAGCAGTTCTTC. Translation: CASSTRQGMVNEQFF.